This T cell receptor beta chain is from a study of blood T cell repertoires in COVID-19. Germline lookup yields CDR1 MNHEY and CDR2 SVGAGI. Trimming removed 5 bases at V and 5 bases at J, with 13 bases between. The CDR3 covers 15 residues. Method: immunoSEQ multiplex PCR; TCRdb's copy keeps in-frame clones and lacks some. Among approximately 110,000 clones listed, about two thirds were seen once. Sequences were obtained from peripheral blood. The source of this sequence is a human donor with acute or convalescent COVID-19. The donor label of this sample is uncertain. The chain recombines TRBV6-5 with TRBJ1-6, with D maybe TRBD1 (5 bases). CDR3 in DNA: TGTGCCAGCAGTAGGGGTAAATTCGATAATTCACCCCTCCACTTT. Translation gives CASSRGKFDNSPLHF.